The clone carrying this T cell receptor (beta chain) was found a few times. The data belong to a study of control samples from healthy donors and cancer patients. This table comes from immunoSEQ multiplex PCR, and its TCRdb copy is limited to in-frame clones, with some not included. The sample contains about 89,000 clones, 70% to 90% of which appear only once. V was trimmed by 5 bases and J by 6 bases, leaving 10 bases between them. Germline assignment: CDR1 KGHSH and CDR2 LQKENI. The CDR3 is 13 residues long. Sequences were obtained from blood. The chain recombines TRBV18 with TRBJ1-4, with D uncertain. The receptor's source is a woman aged 40 to 50 in good health. CDR3: CASSAGRDEKLFF. For the CDR3, the DNA is TGTGCCAGCTCAGCGGGGAGGGATGAAAAACTGTTTTTT.